These 19 T cell receptor beta chains came from one sample sequenced in a study of blood T cell repertoires in COVID-19 (TCRdb year 2020). The library came from the immunoSEQ multiplex PCR assay. TCRdb mirrors the immuneACCESS table, restricted to in-frame sequences. Some clones are absent from its copies; in checked studies, under half trace to an unresolved V gene, and the reason for the others is unknown. The sample table contains about 160,000 clones; only one count was recorded for approximately 85% of them. The top ten clones comprise approximately 7% of the sample. What was sequenced was peripheral blood. All receptors derive from a man older than 75 with COVID-19, enrolled during active disease.

This clone has at least ten counts. The DNA of the CDR3 is TGTGCCAGCAGTCCTGGGCCGAACACCGGGGAGCTGTTTTTT. This codes for CASSPGPNTGELFF. The chain carries TRBV27 and TRBJ2-2, with D hard to call. This CDR3 spans 14 amino acids. Germline V gene lookup returns CDR1 MNHEY and CDR2 SMNVEV (reference sequence). V was clipped by 5 bases and J by 0 bases, with 7 bases between them.

The V call is TRBV10-1, the J call TRBJ1-5, with D tentatively TRBD1 (5 bases). Trimming pared 10 bases from V and 0 bases from J, leaving 10 bases between. This CDR3 is 13 amino acids long. The germline V gene encodes CDR1 WNHNN and CDR2 SYGVQD (reference sequence). CDR3 bases: TGCGCCATCATTGACAGTAGCAATCAGCCCCAGCATTTT. Its translation is CAIIDSSNQPQHF.

This clone appeared a few times. The chain combines TRBV12-2 with TRBJ1-6; no check of the table's D call, TRBD1, against the DNA was made. TRBV12-2 is a pseudogene locus. This CDR3 region has 19 residues. The CDR3 is CASRSPRVGQGGSNSPLHF. CDR3 in DNA: TGTGCAAGTCGCTCGCCCCGGGTCGGGCAGGGGGGTTCGAATTCACCCCTCCACTTT.

This clone has only one observation. V usage is TRBV5-1 and J usage is TRBJ2-7, with D tentatively TRBD2 (7 bases). Germline assignment: CDR1 SGHRS and CDR2 YFSETQ. The CDR3 consists of 13 residues. V was clipped by 7 bases and J by 7 bases, with 18 bases between them. The CDR3 DNA is TGCGCCAGCGCCATGGGGGGGGCGGGAGAGCAGTACTTC. It translates to CASAMGGAGEQYF.

The chain has TRBV3-1 (or the pseudogene TRBV3-2) and TRBJ2-7, with a tentative D call TRBD1 (6 bases). The CDR3 runs to 14 residues. The V and J ends lost 3 bases and 1 base respectively, with 10 bases between them. CDR1 is LGHDT and CDR2 is YNNKEL in the germline V gene (reference sequence). The DNA of the CDR3 is TGTGCCAGCAGCCACCACAGGGAATCCTACGAGCAGTACTTC. Protein sequence: CASSHHRESYEQYF.

The chain has TRBV3-1 (or the pseudogene TRBV3-2) and TRBJ1-5, with a tentative D call TRBD1 (6 bases). The CDR3 loop spans 14 amino acids. V lost 2 bases and J lost 6, with 11 bases in between. Germline CDR1 is LGHDT and CDR2 is YNNKEL (reference sequence). Written as DNA, the CDR3 is TGTGCCAGCAGCCAAAGGGGGTTTGGTCAGCCCCAGCATTTT. Its translation: CASSQRGFGQPQHF.

The CDR3 is CASSYRDNTEAFF. For the CDR3, the DNA is TGTGCCAGCAGCTACAGGGATAACACTGAAGCTTTCTTT. The genes are TRBV12-3 or TRBV12-4 and TRBJ1-1; possible D gene TRBD1, 6 bases. CDR3 size: 13 residues. V lost 6 bases and J lost 2, with 10 bases in between.

V gene TRBV15 combines with J gene TRBJ1-5, with D perhaps TRBD1 (6 bases). CDR3 length: 15 amino acids. Trimming stripped 3 bases from V and 5 bases from J, with 14 bases between. The germline V gene encodes CDR1 LNHNV and CDR2 YYDKDF (reference sequence). CDR3 sequence (DNA): TGTGCCACCAGCAGTGTACGGGGGGCCTATCAGCCCCAGCATTTT. Encoded protein: CATSSVRGAYQPQHF.

The V call is TRBV6-1, the J call TRBJ1-2; D is undetermined. Trimming pared 3 bases from V and 6 bases from J, leaving 11 bases between. The CDR3 contains 13 residues. Germline V lookup: CDR1 MNHNS, CDR2 SASEGT. The CDR3 sequence is CASSDSGRHGYTF. CDR3 nucleotide sequence: TGTGCCAGCAGTGATTCGGGAAGGCATGGCTACACCTTC.

There are many counts of this clone. The V and J genes are TRBV2 and TRBJ1-2, with D perhaps TRBD1 (6 bases). CDR1 is SNHLY, CDR2 FYNNEI, per germline. Trimming pared 5 bases from V and 4 bases from J, leaving 14 bases between. CDR3 length equals 14 residues. The CDR3 coding sequence is TGTGCCAGCAGTTCCCGCTACAGGGCCTATGGCTACACCTTC. It yields the protein CASSSRYRAYGYTF.

The rearrangement uses TRBV3-1 (or the pseudogene TRBV3-2) and TRBJ1-5, with 9 bases that match TRBD1. The J segment lost 0 bases and the V segment lost 3 bases, leaving 9 bases of the junction unmatched. Germline CDR1 is LGHDT and CDR2 is YNNKEL (reference sequence). The CDR3 has 18 amino acids. The CDR3 here is CASSHRGQGLYSNQPQHF. CDR3 nucleotides: TGTGCCAGCAGCCATCGGGGACAGGGCCTCTATAGCAATCAGCCCCAGCATTTT.

The rearrangement uses TRBV5-6 and TRBJ1-1; TRBD1 matches 7 bases. Germline trimming cut 4 bases from V and 11 bases from J; bases unmatched to any gene: 11. The CDR3 loop spans 13 amino acids. CDR1 and CDR2 from the germline V gene are SGHDT and YYEEEE. The CDR3 protein is CASSMGQTGGAFF. CDR3 DNA: TGTGCCAGCAGCATGGGACAGACCGGGGGGGCTTTCTTT.

This chain uses TRBV4-1 with TRBJ2-3; 9 nucleotides align to TRBD2. There are 17 residues in the CDR3. CDR1 is MGHRA and CDR2 is YSYEKL in the germline V gene. J was trimmed by 1 base and V by 0 bases; bases with no gene match: 5. The CDR3 DNA is TGCGCCAGCAGCCAAGAAAGTAGCGGGGGCCGCACAGATACGCAGTATTTT. It is translated as CASSQESSGGRTDTQYF.

This chain joins TRBV9 and TRBJ1-1, with a tentative D call TRBD1 (5 bases). V lost 0 bases and J lost 9, with 12 bases in between. The CDR3 sequence is 13 residues long. The germline gives CDR1 SGDLS, CDR2 YYNGEE. The CDR3 sequence is CASSVEGEGKAFF. DNA for the CDR3: TGTGCCAGCAGCGTAGAAGGGGAGGGGAAAGCTTTCTTT.

This chain joins TRBV5-1 and TRBJ2-5, with 9 bases matching TRBD1. The CDR3 spans 14 residues. V dropped 3 bases and J dropped 4; count of bases not matched to a gene: 4. In germline, CDR1 is SGHRS, CDR2 YFSETQ. In DNA form, the CDR3 reads TGCGCCAGCAGCTGGGGACAGGGAGGAGAGACCCAGTACTTC. It is translated as CASSWGQGGETQYF.

The V gene is TRBV12-3 or TRBV12-4, the J gene TRBJ2-5; D gene uncertain. V lost 6 bases and J 4 bases, leaving 12 bases between the germline ends. This CDR3 has 13 residues. This CDR3 reads CASRNLGSETQYF. The DNA of the CDR3 is TGTGCCAGCAGGAACCTAGGCTCAGAGACCCAGTACTTC.

This clone was seen once. The rearrangement joins TRBV7-9 to TRBJ2-5; 7 nucleotides line up with TRBD1. There are 17 residues in the CDR3. Losses at the gene ends were 1 base for V and 5 bases for J; bases not matched to a gene: 13. The germline V gene encodes CDR1 SEHNR and CDR2 FQNEAQ (reference sequence). The CDR3 sequence: CASSLEGDSPLRETQYF. Written as DNA, the CDR3 is TGTGCCAGCAGCTTAGAGGGGGACAGCCCACTCCGGGAGACCCAGTACTTC.

V usage is TRBV7-2 and J usage is TRBJ2-7; D is unresolved. V lost 3 bases and J lost 2, with 8 bases in between. This CDR3 is built from 13 residues. Looked up from germline, CDR1 is SGHTA and CDR2 is FQGNSA. CDR3 protein: CASSFGGPYEQYF. CDR3 DNA sequence: TGTGCCAGCAGCTTCGGCGGCCCCTACGAGCAGTACTTC.

The CDR3 DNA follows: TGTGCCACCAGCACCACAGGCTATGGCTACACCTTC. Translated, it gives CATSTTGYGYTF. The V and J genes are TRBV15 and TRBJ1-2; D is possibly TRBD1 (5 bases). The CDR3 has 12 amino acids. Germline V gives CDR1 LNHNV, CDR2 YYDKDF (reference sequence). Trimming shortened V by 4 bases and J by 4 bases, and 7 bases separated the two germline ends.